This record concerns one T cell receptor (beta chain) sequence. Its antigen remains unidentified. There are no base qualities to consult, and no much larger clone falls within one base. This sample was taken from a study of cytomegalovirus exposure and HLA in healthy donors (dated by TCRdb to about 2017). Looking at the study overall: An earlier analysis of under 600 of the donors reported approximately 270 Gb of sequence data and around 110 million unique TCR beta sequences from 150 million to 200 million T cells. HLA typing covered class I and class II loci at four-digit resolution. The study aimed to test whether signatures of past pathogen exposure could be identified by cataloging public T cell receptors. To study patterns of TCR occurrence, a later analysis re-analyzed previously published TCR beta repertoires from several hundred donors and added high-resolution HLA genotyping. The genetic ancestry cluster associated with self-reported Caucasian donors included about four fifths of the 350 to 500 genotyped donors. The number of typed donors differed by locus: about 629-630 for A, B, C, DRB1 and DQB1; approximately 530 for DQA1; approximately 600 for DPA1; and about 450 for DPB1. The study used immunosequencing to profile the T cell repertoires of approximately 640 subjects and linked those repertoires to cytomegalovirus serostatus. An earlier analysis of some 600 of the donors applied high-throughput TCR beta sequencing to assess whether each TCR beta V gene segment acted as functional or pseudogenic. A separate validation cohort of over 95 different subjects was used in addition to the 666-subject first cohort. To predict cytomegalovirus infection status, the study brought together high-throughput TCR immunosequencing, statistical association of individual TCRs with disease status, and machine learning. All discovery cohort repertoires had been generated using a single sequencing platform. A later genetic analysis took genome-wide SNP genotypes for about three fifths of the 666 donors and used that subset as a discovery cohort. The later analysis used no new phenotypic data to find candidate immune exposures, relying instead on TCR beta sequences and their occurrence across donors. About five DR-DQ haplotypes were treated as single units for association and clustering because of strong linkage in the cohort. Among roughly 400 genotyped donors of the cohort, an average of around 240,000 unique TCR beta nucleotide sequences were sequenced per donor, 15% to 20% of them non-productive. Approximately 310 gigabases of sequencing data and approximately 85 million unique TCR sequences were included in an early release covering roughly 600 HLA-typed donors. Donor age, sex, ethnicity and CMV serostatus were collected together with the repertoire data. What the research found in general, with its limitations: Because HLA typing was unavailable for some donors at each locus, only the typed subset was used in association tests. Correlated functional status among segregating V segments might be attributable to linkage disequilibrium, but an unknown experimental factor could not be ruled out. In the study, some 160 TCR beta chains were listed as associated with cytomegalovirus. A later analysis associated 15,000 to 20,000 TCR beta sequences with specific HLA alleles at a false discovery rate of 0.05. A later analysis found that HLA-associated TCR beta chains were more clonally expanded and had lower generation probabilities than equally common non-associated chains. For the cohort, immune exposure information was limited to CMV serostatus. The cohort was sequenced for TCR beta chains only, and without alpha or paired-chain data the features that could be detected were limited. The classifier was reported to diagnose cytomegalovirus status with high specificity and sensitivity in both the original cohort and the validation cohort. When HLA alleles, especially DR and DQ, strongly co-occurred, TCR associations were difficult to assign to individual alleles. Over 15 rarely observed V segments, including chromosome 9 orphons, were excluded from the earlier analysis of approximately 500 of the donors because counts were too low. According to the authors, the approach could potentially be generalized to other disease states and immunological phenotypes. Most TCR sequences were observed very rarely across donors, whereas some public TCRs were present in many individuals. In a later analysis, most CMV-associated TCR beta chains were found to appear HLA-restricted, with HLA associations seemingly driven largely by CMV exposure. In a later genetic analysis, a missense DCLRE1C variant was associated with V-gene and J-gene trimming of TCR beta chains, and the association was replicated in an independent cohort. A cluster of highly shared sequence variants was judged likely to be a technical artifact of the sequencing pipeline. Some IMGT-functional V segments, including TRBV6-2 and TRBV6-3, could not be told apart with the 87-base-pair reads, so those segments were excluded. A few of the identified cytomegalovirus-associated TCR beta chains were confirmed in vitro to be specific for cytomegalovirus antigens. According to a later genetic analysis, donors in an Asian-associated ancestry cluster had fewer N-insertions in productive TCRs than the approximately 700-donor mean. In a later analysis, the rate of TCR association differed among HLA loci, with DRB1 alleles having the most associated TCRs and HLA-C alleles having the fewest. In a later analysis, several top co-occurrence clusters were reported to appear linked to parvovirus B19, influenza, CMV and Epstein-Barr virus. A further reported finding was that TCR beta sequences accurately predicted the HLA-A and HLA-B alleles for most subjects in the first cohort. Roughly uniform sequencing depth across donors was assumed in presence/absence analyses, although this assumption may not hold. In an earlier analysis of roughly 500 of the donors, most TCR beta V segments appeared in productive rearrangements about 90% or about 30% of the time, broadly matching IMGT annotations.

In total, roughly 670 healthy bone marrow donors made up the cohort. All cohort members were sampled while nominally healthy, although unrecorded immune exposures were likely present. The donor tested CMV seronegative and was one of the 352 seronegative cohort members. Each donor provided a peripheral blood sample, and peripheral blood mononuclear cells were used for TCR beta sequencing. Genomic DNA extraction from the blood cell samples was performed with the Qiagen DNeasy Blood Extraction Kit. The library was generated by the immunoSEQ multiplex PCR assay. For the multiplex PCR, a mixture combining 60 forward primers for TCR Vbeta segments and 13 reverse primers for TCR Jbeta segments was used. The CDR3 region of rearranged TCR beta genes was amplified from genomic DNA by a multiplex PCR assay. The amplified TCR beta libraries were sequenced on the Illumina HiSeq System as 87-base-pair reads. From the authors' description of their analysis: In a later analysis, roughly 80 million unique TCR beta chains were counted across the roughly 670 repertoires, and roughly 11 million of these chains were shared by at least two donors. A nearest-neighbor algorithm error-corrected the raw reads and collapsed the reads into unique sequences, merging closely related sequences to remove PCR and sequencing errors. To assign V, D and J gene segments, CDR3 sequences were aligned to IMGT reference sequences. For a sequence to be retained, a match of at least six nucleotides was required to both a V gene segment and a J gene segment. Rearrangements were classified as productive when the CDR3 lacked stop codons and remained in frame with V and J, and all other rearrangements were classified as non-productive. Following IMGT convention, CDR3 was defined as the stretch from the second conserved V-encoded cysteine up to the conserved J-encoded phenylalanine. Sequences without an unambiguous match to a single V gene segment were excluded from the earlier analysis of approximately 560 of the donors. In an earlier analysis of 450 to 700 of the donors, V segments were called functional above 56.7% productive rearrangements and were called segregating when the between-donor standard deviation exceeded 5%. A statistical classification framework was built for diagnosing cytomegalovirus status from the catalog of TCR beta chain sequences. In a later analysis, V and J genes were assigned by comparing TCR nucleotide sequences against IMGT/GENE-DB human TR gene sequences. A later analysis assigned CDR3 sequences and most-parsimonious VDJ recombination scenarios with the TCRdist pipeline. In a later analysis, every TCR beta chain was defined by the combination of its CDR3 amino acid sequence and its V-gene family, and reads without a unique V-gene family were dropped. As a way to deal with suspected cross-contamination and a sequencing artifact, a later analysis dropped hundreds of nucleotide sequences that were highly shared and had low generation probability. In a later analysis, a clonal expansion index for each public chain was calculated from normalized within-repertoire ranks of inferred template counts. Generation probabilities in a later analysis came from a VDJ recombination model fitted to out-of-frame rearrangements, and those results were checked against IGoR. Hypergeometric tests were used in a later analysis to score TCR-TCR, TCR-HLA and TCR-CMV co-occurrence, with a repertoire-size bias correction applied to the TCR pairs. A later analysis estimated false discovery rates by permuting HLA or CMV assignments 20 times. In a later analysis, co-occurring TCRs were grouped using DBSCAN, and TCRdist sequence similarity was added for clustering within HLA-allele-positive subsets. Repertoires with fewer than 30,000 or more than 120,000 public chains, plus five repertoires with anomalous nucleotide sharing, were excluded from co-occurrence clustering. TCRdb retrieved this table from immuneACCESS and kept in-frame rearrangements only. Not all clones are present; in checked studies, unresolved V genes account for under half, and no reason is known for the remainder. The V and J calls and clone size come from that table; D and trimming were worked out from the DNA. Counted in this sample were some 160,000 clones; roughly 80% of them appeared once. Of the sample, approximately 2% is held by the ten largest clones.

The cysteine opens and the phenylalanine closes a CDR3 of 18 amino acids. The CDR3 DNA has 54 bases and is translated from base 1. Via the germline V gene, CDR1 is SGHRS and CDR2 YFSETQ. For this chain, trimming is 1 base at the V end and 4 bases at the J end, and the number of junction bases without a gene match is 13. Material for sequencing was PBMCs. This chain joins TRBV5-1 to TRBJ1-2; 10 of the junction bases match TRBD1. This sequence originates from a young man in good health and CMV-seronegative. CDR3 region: CASSLWTGGALVAYGYTF. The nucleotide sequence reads TGCGCCAGCAGCTTGTGGACAGGGGGGGCCCTGGTAGCCTATGGCTACACCTTC.